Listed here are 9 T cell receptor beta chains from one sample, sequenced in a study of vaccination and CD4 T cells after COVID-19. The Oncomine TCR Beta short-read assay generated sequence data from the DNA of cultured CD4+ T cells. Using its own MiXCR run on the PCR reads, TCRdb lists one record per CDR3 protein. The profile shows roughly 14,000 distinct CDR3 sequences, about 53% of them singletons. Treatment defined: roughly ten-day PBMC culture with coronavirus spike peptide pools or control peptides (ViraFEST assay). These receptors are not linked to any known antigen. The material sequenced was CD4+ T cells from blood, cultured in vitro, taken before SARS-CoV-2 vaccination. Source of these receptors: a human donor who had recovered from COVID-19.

DNA of the CDR3: TGCGCCAGCAGCCAAGAGGCCCCGGGCTATGGCTACACCTTC. Amino acid sequence: CASSQEAPGYGYTF. The gene calls are TRBV4-3 and TRBJ1-2, with D unresolved. V was clipped by 0 bases and J by 4 bases, with 9 bases between them. Germline V lookup: CDR1 LGHNA, CDR2 YSLEER. There are 14 residues in the CDR3.

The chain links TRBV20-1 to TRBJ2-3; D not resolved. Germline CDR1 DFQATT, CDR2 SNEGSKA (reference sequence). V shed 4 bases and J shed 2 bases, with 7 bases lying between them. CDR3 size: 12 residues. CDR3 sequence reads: CSANPFTDTQYF. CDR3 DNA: TGCAGTGCTAATCCCTTCACAGATACGCAGTATTTT.

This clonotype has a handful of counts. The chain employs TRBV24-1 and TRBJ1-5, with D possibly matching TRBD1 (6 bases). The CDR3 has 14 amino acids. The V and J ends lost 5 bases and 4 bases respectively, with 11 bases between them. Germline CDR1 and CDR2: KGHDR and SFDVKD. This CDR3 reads CATSGGQRNQPQHF. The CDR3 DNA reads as TGTGCCACCAGTGGTGGACAGAGGAATCAGCCCCAGCATTTT.

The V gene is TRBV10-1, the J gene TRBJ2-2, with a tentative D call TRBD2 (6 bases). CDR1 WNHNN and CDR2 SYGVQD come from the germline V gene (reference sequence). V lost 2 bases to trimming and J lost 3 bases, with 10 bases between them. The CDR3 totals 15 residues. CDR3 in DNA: TGCGCCAGCAGTGAGGGGGCTAGCGACACCGGGGAGCTGTTTTTT. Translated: CASSEGASDTGELFF.

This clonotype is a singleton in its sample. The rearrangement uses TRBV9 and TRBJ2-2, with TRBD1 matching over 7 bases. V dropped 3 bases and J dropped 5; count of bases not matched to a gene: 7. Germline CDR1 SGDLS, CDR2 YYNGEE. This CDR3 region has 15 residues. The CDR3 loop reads CASSGRQGGTGELFF. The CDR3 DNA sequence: TGTGCCAGCAGCGGACGACAGGGCGGTACCGGGGAGCTGTTTTTT.

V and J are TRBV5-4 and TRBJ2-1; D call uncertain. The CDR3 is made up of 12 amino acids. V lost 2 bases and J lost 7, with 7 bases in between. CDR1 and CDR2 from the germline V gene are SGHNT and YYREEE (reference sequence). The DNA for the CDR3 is TGTGCCAGCAGCTTTTCCAGGAATGAGCAGTTCTTC. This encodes CASSFSRNEQFF.

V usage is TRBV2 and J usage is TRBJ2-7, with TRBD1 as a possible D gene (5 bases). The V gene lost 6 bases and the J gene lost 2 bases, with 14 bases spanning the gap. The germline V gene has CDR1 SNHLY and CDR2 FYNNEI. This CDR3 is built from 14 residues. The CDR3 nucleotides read TGTGCCAGCAGCCCAGACAGCCTAACCTACGAGCAGTACTTC. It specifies CASSPDSLTYEQYF.

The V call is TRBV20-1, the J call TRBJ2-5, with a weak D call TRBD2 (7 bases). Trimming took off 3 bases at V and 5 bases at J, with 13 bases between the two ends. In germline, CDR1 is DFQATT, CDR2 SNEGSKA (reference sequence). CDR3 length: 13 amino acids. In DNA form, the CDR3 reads TGCAGTGCTAGTAAGGGAGGGGGGGAGACCCAGTACTTC. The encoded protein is CSASKGGGETQYF.

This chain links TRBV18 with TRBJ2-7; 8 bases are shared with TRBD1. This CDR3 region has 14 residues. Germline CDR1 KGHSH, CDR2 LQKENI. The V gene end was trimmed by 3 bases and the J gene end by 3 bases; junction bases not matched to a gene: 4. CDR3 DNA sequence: TGTGCCAGCTCACCCGGGACAGGAAACTACGAGCAGTACTTC. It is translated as CASSPGTGNYEQYF. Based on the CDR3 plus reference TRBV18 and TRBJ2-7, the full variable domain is NAGVMQNPRHLVRRRGQEARLRCSPMKGHSHVYWYRQLPEEGLKFMVYLQKENIIDESGMPKERFSAEFPKEGPSILRIQQVVRGDSAAYFCASSPGTGNYEQYFGPGTRLTVT.